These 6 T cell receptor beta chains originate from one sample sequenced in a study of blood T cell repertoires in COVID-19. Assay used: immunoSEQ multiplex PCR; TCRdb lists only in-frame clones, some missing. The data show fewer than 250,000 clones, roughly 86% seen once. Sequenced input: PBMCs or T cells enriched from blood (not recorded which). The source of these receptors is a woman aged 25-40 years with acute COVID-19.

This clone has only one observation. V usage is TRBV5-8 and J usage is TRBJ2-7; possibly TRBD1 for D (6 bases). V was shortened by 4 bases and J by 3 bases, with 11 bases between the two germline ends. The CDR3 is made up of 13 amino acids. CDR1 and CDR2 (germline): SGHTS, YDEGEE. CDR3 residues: CASSLQGSYEQYF. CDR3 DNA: TGTGCCAGCAGCCTGCAGGGGAGCTACGAGCAGTACTTC.

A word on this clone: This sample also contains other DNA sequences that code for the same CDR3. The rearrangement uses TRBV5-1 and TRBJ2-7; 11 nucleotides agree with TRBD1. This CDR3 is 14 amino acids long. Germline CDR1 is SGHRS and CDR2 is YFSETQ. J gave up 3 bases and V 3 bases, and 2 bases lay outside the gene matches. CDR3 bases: TGCGCCAGCAGCTCCGGGACAGGGGGCTACGAGCAGTACTTC. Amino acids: CASSSGTGGYEQYF. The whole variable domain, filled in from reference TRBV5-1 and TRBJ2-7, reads KAGVTQTPRYLIKTRGQQVTLSCSPISGHRSVSWYQQTPGQGLQFLFEYFSETQRNKGNFPGRFSGRQFSNSRSEMNVSTLELGDSALYLCASSSGTGGYEQYFGPGTRLTVT.

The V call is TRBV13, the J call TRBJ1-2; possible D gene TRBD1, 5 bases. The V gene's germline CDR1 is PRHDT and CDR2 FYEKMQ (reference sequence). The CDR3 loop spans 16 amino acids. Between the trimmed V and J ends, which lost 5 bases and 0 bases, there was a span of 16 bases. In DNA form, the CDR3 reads TGTGCCAGCAGCCTCAGGGCCACCCGATCTAACTATGGCTACACCTTC. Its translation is CASSLRATRSNYGYTF.

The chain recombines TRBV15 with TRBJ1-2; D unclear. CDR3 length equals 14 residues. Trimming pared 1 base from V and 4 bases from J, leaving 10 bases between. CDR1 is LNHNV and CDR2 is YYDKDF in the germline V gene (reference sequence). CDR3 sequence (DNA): TGTGCCACCAGCAGAGTGTCCCCGTCCTATGGCTACACCTTC. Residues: CATSRVSPSYGYTF.

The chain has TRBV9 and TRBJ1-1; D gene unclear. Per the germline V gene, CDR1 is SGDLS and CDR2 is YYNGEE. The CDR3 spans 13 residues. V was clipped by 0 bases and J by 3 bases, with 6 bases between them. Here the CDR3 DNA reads TGTGCCAGCAGCGTAGACAGCTACACTGAAGCTTTCTTT. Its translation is CASSVDSYTEAFF.

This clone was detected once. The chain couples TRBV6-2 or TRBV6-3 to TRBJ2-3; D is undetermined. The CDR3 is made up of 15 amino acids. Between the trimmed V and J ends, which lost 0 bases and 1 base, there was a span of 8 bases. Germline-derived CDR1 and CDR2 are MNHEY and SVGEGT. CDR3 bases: TGTGCCAGCAGTTACTCGTTTCGCGGCACAGATACGCAGTATTTT. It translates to CASSYSFRGTDTQYF.